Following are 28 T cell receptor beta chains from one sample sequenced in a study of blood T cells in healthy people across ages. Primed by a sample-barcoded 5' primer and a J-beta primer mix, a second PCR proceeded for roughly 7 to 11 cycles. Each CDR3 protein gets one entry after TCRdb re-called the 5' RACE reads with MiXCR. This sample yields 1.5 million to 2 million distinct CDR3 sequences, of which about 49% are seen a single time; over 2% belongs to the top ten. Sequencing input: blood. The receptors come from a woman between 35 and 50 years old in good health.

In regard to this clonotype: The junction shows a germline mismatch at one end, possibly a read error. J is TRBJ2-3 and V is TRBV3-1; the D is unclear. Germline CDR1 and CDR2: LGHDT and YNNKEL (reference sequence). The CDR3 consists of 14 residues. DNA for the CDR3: TGTGCCAGCAGCCAAGATCCTATCACAGATATGCAGTATTTT. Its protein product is CASSQDPITDMQYF.

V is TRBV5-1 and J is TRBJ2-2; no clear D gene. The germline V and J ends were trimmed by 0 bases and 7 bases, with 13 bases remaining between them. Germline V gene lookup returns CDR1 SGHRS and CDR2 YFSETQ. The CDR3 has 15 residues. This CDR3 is CASSLEDGFHGELFF. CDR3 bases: TGCGCCAGCAGCTTGGAGGACGGGTTTCACGGGGAGCTGTTTTTT.

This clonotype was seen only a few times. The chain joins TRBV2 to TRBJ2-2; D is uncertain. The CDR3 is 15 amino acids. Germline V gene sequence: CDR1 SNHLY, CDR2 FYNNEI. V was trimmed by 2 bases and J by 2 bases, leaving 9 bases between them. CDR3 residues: CASSEKGYNTGELFF. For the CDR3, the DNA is TGTGCCAGCAGTGAAAAGGGATATAACACCGGGGAGCTGTTTTTT.

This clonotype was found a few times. In DNA form, the CDR3 reads TGCGCCAGCAGCCTCTTGGGGGCTAGCGGGGAATCTTACGAGCAGTACTTC. The encoded protein is CASSLLGASGESYEQYF. The gene calls are TRBV4-3 and TRBJ2-7, with 9 positions matching TRBD2. The junction had 14 bases not matched to a gene; V was cut back by 4 bases and J by 4 bases. The CDR3 runs to 17 residues. CDR1 LGHNA and CDR2 YSLEER come from the germline V gene.

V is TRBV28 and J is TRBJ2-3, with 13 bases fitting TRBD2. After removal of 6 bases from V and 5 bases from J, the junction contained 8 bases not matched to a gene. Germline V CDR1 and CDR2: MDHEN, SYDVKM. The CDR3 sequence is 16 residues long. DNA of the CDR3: TGTGCCAGCAGCCAACTAGCGGGGGGGCCTAGAGATACGCAGTATTTT. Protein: CASSQLAGGPRDTQYF.

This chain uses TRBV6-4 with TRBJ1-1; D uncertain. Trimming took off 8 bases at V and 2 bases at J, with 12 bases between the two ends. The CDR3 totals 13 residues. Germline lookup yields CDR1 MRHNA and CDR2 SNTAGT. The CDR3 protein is CASRLKSNTEAFF. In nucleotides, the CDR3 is TGTGCCAGCCGCCTTAAGAGCAACACTGAAGCTTTCTTT.

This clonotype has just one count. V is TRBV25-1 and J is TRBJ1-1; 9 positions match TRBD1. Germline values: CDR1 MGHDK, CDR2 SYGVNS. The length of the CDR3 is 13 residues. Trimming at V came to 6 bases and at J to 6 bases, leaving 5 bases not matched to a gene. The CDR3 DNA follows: TGTGCCAGCAGGACAGGGGGGATGGCTGAAGCTTTCTTT. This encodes CASRTGGMAEAFF.

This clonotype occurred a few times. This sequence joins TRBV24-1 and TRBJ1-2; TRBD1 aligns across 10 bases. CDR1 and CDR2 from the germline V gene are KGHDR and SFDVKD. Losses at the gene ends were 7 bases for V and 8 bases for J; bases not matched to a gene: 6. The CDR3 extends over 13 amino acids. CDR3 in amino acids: CATRGTGEGGYTF. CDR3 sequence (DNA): TGTGCCACCAGGGGGACAGGGGAAGGGGGCTACACCTTC.

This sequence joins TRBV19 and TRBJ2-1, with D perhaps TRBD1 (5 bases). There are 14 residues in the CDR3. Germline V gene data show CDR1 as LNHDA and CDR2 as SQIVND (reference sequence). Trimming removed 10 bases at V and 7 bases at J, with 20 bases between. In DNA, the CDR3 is TGTGCCACCTCCTTGGAAGGGGCGCGGAATGAGCAGTTCTTC. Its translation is CATSLEGARNEQFF.

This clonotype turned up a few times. The DNA of the CDR3 is TGTGCCAGCAGCCCACCCGCTTACCGGGACGGCAACGAGCAGTACTTC. It codes for CASSPPAYRDGNEQYF. The rearrangement joins TRBV7-2 to TRBJ2-7; either TRBD1 or TRBD2 may supply D (5 bases each). Deletions cut 5 bases from V and 5 bases from J, with 22 bases between. The CDR3 is made up of 16 amino acids. Germline lookup yields CDR1 SGHTA and CDR2 FQGNSA.

CDR3 amino acids: CASSQGTDKAFF. The DNA of the CDR3 is TGCGCCAGCAGCCAAGGGACAGACAAAGCTTTCTTT. The chain couples TRBV4-3 to TRBJ1-1, with D possibly being TRBD1 (6 bases). The CDR3 length is 12 residues. CDR1 and CDR2 from the germline V gene are LGHNA and YSLEER. V was pared by 1 base and J by 9 bases, with 9 bases between.

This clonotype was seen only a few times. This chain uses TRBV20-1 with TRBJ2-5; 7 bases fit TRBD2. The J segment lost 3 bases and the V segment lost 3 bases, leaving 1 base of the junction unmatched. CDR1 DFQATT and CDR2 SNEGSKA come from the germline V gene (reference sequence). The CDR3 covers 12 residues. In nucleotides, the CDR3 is TGCAGTGCTAGGGGGGGGAAAGAGACCCAGTACTTC. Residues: CSARGGKETQYF.

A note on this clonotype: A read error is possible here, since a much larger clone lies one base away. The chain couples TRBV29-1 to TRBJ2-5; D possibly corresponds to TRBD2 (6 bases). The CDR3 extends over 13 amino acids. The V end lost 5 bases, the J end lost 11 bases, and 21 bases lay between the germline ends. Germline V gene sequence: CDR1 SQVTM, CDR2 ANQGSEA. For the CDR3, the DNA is TGCAGCGTTTCGGAGGGTGTATACAATGAGCAGTACTTC. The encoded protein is CSVSEGVYNEQYF.

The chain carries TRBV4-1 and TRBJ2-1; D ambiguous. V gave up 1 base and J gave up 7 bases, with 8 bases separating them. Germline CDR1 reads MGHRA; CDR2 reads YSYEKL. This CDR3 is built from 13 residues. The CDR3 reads CASSQVLRNEQFF. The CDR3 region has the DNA TGCGCCAGCAGCCAAGTGCTGAGGAATGAGCAGTTCTTC.

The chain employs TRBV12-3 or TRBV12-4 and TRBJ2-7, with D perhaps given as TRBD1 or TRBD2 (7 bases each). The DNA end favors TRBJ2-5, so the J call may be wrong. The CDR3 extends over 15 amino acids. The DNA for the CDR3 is TGTGCCAGCCGGGTGGGAGGGGGCCCTCAAGAGACCCAGTACTTC. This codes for CASRVGGGPQETQYF.

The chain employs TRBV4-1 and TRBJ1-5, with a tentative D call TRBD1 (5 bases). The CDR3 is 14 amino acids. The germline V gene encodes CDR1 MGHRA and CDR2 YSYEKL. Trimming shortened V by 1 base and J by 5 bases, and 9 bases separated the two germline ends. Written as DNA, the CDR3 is TGCGCCAGCAGCCAAGTCGTGGGGGATCAGCCCCAGCATTTT. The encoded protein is CASSQVVGDQPQHF.

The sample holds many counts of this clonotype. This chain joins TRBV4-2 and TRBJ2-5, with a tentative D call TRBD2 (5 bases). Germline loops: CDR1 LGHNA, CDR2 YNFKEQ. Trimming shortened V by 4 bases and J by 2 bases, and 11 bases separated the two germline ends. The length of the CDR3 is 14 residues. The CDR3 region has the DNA TGTGCCAGCAGCCGCGGACTGCCTCAAGAGACCCAGTACTTC. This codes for CASSRGLPQETQYF.

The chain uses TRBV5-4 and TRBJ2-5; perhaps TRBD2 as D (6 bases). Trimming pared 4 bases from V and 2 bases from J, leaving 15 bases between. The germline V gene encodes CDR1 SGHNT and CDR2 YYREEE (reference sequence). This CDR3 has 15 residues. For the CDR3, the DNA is TGTGCCAGCAGCCCAGCGGCGGGGCGTCAAGAGACCCAGTACTTC. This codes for CASSPAAGRQETQYF.

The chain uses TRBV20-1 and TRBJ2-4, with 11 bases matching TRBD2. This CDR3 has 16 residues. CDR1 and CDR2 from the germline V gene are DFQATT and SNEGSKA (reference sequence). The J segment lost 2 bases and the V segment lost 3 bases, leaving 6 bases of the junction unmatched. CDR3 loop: CSASGTSGDSKNIQYF. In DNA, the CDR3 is TGCAGTGCTAGCGGGACTAGCGGCGACTCCAAAAACATTCAGTACTTC.

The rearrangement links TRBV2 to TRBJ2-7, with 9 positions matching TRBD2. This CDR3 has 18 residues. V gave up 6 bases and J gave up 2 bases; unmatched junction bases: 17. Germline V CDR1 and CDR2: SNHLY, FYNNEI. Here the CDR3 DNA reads TGTGCCAGCAGCTCGCGGTCTAGCGGGGACCGAAGAACCTACGAGCAGTACTTC. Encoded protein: CASSSRSSGDRRTYEQYF.

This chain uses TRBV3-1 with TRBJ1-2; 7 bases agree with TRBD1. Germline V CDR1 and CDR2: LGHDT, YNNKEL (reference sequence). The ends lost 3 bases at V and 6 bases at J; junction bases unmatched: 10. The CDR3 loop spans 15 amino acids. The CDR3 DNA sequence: TGTGCCAGCAGCCATCGACAGGGTGGATCGGATGGCTACACCTTC. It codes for CASSHRQGGSDGYTF.

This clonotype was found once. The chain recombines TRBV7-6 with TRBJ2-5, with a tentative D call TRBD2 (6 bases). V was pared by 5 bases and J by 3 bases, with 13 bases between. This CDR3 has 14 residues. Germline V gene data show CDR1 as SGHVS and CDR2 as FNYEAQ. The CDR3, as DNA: TGTGCCAGCAGCCGATCCCCGGGAGAAGAGACCCAGTACTTC. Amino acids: CASSRSPGEETQYF.

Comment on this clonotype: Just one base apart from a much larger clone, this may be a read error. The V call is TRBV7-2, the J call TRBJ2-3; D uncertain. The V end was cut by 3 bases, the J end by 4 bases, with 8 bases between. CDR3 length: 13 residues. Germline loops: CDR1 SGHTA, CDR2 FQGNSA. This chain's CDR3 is CASSFMRSDTQYF. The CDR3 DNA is TGTGCCAGCAGCTTTATGCGGTCAGATACGCAGTATTTT.

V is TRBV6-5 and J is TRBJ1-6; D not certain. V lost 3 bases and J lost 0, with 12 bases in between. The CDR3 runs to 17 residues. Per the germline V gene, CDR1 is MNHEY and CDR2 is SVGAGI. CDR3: CASSYQEGSSYNSPLHF. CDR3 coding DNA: TGTGCCAGCAGTTATCAGGAAGGGAGCTCCTATAATTCACCCCTCCACTTT.

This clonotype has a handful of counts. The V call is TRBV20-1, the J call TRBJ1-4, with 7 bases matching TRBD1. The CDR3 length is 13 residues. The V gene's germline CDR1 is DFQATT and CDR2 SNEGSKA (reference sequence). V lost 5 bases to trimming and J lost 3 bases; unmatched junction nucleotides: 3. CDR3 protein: CSARRGSNEKLFF. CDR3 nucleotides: TGCAGTGCTCGCAGGGGGTCTAATGAAAAACTGTTTTTT.

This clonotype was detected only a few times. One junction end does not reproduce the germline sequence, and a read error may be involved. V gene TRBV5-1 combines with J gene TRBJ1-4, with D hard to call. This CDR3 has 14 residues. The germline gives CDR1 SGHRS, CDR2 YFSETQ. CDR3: CASSLRSTNEKLFF. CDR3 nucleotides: TGTGCCAGCAGCTTACGATCAACTAATGAAAAACTGTTTTTT.

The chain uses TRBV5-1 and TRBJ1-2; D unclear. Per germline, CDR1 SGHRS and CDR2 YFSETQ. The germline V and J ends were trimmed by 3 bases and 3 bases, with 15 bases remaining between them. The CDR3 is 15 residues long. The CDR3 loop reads CASSSPAGSDYGYTF. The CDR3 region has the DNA TGCGCCAGCAGCTCCCCCGCGGGGTCTGACTATGGCTACACCTTC.

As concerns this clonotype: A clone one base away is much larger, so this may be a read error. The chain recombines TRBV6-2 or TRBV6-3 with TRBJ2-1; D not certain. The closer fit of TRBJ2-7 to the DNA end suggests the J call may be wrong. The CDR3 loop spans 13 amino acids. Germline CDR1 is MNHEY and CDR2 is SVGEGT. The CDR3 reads CASRGTSYNEQYF. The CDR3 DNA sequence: TGTGCCAGCAGGGGAACCTCCTACAATGAGCAGTACTTC.